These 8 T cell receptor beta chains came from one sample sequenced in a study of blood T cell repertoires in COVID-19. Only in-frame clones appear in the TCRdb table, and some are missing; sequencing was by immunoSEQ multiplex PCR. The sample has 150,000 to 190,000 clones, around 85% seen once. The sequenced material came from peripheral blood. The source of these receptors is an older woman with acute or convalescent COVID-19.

CDR3 sequence (DNA): TGTGCCAGCAGCCCTAAATGGACAGGGGATCAGCCCCAGCATTTT. It translates to CASSPKWTGDQPQHF. This chain connects TRBV7-2 to TRBJ1-5; 9 bases align to TRBD1. V gave up 5 bases and J gave up 5 bases; unmatched junction bases: 7. Germline V gene lookup returns CDR1 SGHTA and CDR2 FQGNSA. The length of the CDR3 is 15 residues.

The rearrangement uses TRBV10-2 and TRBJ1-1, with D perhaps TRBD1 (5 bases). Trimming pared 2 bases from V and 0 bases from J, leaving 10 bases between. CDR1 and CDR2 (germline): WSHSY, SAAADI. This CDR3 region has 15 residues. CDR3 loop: CASSEVGGLNTEAFF. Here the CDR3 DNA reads TGCGCCAGCAGTGAGGTCGGGGGACTGAACACTGAAGCTTTCTTT.

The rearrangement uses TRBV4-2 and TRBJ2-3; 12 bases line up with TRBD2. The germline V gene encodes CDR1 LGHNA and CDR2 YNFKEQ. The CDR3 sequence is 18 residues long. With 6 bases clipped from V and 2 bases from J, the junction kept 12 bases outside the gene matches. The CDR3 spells CASSRAQGLAGFTDTQYF. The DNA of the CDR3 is TGTGCCAGCAGTCGGGCCCAGGGACTAGCGGGCTTCACAGATACGCAGTATTTT.

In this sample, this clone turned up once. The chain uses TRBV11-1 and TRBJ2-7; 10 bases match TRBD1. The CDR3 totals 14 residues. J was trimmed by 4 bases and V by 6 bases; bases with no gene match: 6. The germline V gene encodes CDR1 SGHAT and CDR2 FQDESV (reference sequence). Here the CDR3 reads CASSPDRGLYEQYF. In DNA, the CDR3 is TGTGCCAGCAGTCCTGACAGGGGGCTTTACGAGCAGTACTTC.

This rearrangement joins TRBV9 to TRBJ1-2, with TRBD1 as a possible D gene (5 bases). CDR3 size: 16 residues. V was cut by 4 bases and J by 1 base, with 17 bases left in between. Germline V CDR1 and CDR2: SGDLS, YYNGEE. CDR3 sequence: CASSPRGVESNYGYTF. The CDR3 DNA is TGTGCCAGCAGCCCACGGGGGGTAGAAAGTAACTATGGCTACACCTTC.

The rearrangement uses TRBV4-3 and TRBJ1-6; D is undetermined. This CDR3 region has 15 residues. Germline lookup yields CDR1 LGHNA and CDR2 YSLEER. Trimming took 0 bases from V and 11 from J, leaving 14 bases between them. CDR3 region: CASSQEGSGDTPLHF. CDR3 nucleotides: TGCGCCAGCAGCCAAGAGGGGAGTGGGGATACACCCCTCCACTTT.

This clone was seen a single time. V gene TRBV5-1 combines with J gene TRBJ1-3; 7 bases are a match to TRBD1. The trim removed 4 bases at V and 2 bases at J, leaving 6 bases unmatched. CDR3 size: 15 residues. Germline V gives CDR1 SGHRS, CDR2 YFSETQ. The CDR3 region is CASSATGKAGNTIYF. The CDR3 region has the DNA TGCGCCAGCAGCGCGACAGGGAAGGCTGGAAACACCATATATTTT.

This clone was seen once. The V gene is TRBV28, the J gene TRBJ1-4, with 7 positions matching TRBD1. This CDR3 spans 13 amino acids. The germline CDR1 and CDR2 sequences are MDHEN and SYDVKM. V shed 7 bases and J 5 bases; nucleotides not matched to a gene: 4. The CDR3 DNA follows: TGTGCCAGCACGGGGACAGAGAATGAAAAACTGTTTTTT. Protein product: CASTGTENEKLFF. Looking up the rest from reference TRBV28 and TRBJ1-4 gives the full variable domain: DVKVTQSSRYLVKRTGEKVFLECVQDMDHENMFWYRQDPGLGLRLIYFSYDVKMKEKGDIPEGYSVSREKKERFSLILESASTNQTSMYLCASTGTENEKLFFGSGTQLSVL.